This TCR beta chain was recorded in a study of T cell responses to AZD1222 COVID-19 vaccine. Germline assignment: CDR1 KGHDR and CDR2 SFDVKD. The CDR3 runs 13 residues. V was shortened by 5 bases and J by 3 bases, with 7 bases between the two germline ends. Regarding the study as a whole: In the spike-specific TCR repertoire, nearly half reportedly target unmutated variant regions. Once two AZD1222 doses were given, Spike-specific TCR breadth and depth went up. Donors skewed white British and female; clonal diversity was possibly underestimated. Repertoire sampling happened only post peak T cell response.

Concerning this clone itself: Its antigen is not known.

The data were produced by immunoSEQ multiplex PCR, yet TCRdb's version contains in-frame clones alone and is incomplete. The repertoire consists of 150,000 to 200,000 clones, with about 92% occurring once and the leading ten covering 8.5% to 12%. The rearrangement joins TRBV24-1 to TRBJ1-5, with no clear D. The sample was peripheral blood, taken on day 0 of AZD1222 vaccination. The sequence came from an adult in good health. The CDR3 protein is CATSGGHNQPQHF. The CDR3 coding sequence is TGTGCCACCAGTGGCGGCCACAATCAGCCCCAGCATTTT.